The rows below give T cell receptor beta chains drawn from one sample of a study of beta chain features in type 1 diabetes. TCRdb's copy holds only in-frame clones and misses some; the assay was immunoSEQ multiplex PCR. The repertoire holds about 930,000 clones, with roughly 16% as singletons. Sequencing input: naive CD4+ T cells from blood. The receptors originated from a woman between 18 and 30 years old in good health. CDR3s leave out the opening cysteine and the closing phenylalanine or tryptophan. D genes are given only for firm matches.

D gene: TRBD1; J gene: TRBJ2-1; V gene: TRBV4-1; CDR3 protein: ASSRLRGQGDNEQF
D gene: NA; J gene: TRBJ2-1; V gene: TRBV6-6; CDR3 protein: ASSYVSGSLRDEQF
D gene: TRBD1; J gene: TRBJ1-1; V gene: TRBV2; CDR3 protein: ASSEVGRGPAF
D gene: TRBD1; J gene: TRBJ2-7; V gene: TRBV5-4; CDR3 protein: ASSPRGTGTHEQY
D gene: TRBD1; J gene: TRBJ1-2; V gene: TRBV6-5; CDR3 protein: ASSYTDRADGYT
D gene: NA; J gene: TRBJ2-7; V gene: TRBV28; CDR3 protein: ASSTSYEQY
D gene: NA; J gene: TRBJ2-1; V gene: TRBV2; CDR3 protein: ASRRTEPYNEQF
D gene: TRBD2; J gene: TRBJ2-5; V gene: TRBV9; CDR3 protein: ASSVSGRKETQY
D gene: NA; J gene: TRBJ2-5; V gene: TRBV10-3; CDR3 protein: AISETDTQPY
D gene: NA; J gene: TRBJ2-2; V gene: TRBV7-9; CDR3 protein: ASSLKGNWANTGELF
D gene: NA; J gene: TRBJ1-2; V gene: TRBV7-9; CDR3 protein: ASSAASGTRPTF
D gene: NA; J gene: TRBJ1-3; V gene: TRBV5-8; CDR3 protein: ASSSYLGWLSGNTIY
D gene: NA; J gene: TRBJ2-2; V gene: TRBV6-6; CDR3 protein: ASSYGGGATGELF
D gene: NA; J gene: TRBJ1-1; V gene: TRBV19; CDR3 protein: ASSRPDSQNTEAF
D gene: TRBD1; J gene: TRBJ2-1; V gene: TRBV28; CDR3 protein: ASSSQGAQYNEQF
D gene: NA; J gene: TRBJ1-5; V gene: TRBV28; CDR3 protein: ASRQNRVTKPQH
D gene: NA; J gene: TRBJ2-1; V gene: TRBV18; CDR3 protein: ASSQESYNEQF
D gene: NA; J gene: TRBJ2-1; V gene: TRBV21-1; CDR3 protein: ASSSTGLGDNEQF
D gene: NA; J gene: TRBJ2-2; V gene: TRBV18; CDR3 protein: ASSPKRENTGELF
D gene: NA; J gene: TRBJ1-1; V gene: TRBV9; CDR3 protein: ASSPHGDLNTEAF
D gene: TRBD1; J gene: TRBJ2-1; V gene: TRBV5-1; CDR3 protein: ASSLVDRGYNEQF
D gene: TRBD1; J gene: TRBJ1-5; V gene: TRBV19; CDR3 protein: ASSLQGDQPQH